Below are 11 T cell receptor beta chains sequenced from a single sample in a study of shared clonotypes between healthy human individuals. TCRdb's table, derived via immunoSEQ multiplex PCR, lists solely in-frame clones and lacks some. The sample yields fewer than 1.6 million clones, 98% seen once. The sequencing sample was made of naive CD4+ T cells sorted from blood. Subset described: CD45RA+ positively selected. The origin of the receptors is a young man in good health.

The chain joins TRBV7-9 to TRBJ2-1, with D uncertain. V was clipped by 1 base and J by 0 bases, with 16 bases between them. Per the germline V gene, CDR1 is SEHNR and CDR2 is FQNEAQ (reference sequence). The CDR3 is made up of 18 amino acids. CDR3 amino acids: CASSLVILRPSSYNEQFF. CDR3 DNA: TGTGCCAGCAGCTTAGTTATTTTGCGCCCGAGCTCCTACAATGAGCAGTTCTTC.

The CDR3 protein is CASSLVRTDLGYNEQFF. CDR3 nucleotides: TGTGCCAGCAGCTTGGTGAGGACAGACCTCGGATACAATGAGCAGTTCTTC. The chain has TRBV5-6 and TRBJ2-1, with D possibly TRBD1 on 6 matching bases. Germline CDR1 reads SGHDT; CDR2 reads YYEEEE. CDR3 size: 17 residues. V shed 0 bases and J shed 4 bases, with 17 bases lying between them.

The count of this clone is one. V is TRBV2 and J is TRBJ2-7, with a tentative D call TRBD2 (6 bases). Germline V CDR1 and CDR2: SNHLY, FYNNEI. The ends were cut back, 3 bases at V and 7 bases at J, with 13 bases in the middle. The CDR3 is made up of 13 amino acids. The CDR3 loop is CASSDSGAGEQYF. CDR3 in DNA: TGTGCCAGCAGTGATTCGGGTGCGGGGGAGCAGTACTTC. Together with reference TRBV2 and TRBJ2-7, the CDR3 gives the full variable domain: EPEVTQTPSHQVTQMGQEVILRCVPISNHLYFYWYRQILGQKVEFLVSFYNNEISEKSEIFDDQFSVERPDGSNFTLKIRSTKLEDSAMYFCASSDSGAGEQYFGPGTRLTVT.

CDR3 region: CASSPHLAGGHNEQFF. Here the CDR3 DNA reads TGTGCCAGCAGTCCGCACCTAGCGGGAGGGCACAATGAGCAGTTCTTC. This rearrangement joins TRBV28 to TRBJ2-1, with 12 nucleotides matching TRBD2. The CDR3 length is 16 residues. Per germline, CDR1 MDHEN and CDR2 SYDVKM. V was pared by 5 bases and J by 5 bases, with 7 bases of the junction left unmatched.

This clone was seen only once. This sequence joins TRBV28 and TRBJ2-5; 10 bases are shared with TRBD2. Germline loops: CDR1 MDHEN, CDR2 SYDVKM. Trimming took 5 bases from V and 3 from J; bases not matched to a gene: 9. The CDR3 is made up of 16 amino acids. CDR3 bases: TGTGCCAGCAGTGCCCGGACTAGCGGAGCTAAAGAGACCCAGTACTTC. It is translated as CASSARTSGAKETQYF. Full variable domain (remainder filled in from reference TRBV28 and TRBJ2-5): DVKVTQSSRYLVKRTGEKVFLECVQDMDHENMFWYRQDPGLGLRLIYFSYDVKMKEKGDIPEGYSVSREKKERFSLILESASTNQTSMYLCASSARTSGAKETQYFGPGTRLLVL.

The V and J genes are TRBV11-1 and TRBJ2-5, with 11 bases fitting TRBD1. This CDR3 comprises 16 residues. Losses at the gene ends were 5 bases for V and 5 bases for J; bases not matched to a gene: 10. CDR1 and CDR2 (germline): SGHAT, FQDESV (reference sequence). In DNA form, the CDR3 reads TGTGCCAGCAGCCACAGGACAGGGGGCGCGGGGGAGACCCAGTACTTC. This sequence encodes CASSHRTGGAGETQYF.

The chain has TRBV6-1 and TRBJ1-1; the D gene is possibly TRBD1 (5 bases). CDR3 size: 14 residues. Germline CDR1 MNHNS, CDR2 SASEGT. The germline V and J ends were trimmed by 7 bases and 3 bases, with 15 bases remaining between them. Written as DNA, the CDR3 is TGTGCCAGCAATCCTCCCAGGGTGTACACTGAAGCTTTCTTT. Translated: CASNPPRVYTEAFF.

The chain is built from TRBV28 and TRBJ1-2, with D perhaps matching TRBD1 (5 bases). From germline, CDR1 is MDHEN and CDR2 SYDVKM. Trimming left V 3 bases short and J 5 bases short, with 19 bases between. The CDR3 spans 16 residues. In DNA form, the CDR3 reads TGTGCCAGCAGTTTGTTGGGGCGGGACCTAGGTTATGGCTACACCTTC. The encoded protein is CASSLLGRDLGYGYTF.

The chain joins TRBV15 to TRBJ1-5; D is unresolved. Germline values: CDR1 LNHNV, CDR2 YYDKDF (reference sequence). The CDR3 has 15 residues. The V and J ends lost 0 bases and 0 bases respectively, with 6 bases between them. The chain's CDR3 is CATSREVYSNQPQHF. DNA for the CDR3: TGTGCCACCAGCAGAGAGGTTTATAGCAATCAGCCCCAGCATTTT.

As concerns this clone: One end of the junction varies from germline; a read error may be responsible. The J gene is TRBJ2-7, the V gene TRBV2; possibly TRBD1 for D (6 bases). Germline V CDR1 and CDR2: SNHLY, FYNNEI. This CDR3 has 12 amino acids. This chain's CDR3 is CASSQIRDTAHF. The CDR3 DNA sequence: TGTGCCAGCAGTCAAATCCGGGACACCGCTCACTTC.

J is TRBJ2-7 and V is TRBV11-2; D is possibly TRBD1 or TRBD2 (5 bases each). The CDR3 covers 13 residues. V was clipped by 3 bases and J by 3 bases, with 9 bases between them. The germline CDR1 and CDR2 sequences are SGHAT and FQNNGV. In DNA, the CDR3 is TGTGCCAGCAGCTTCCGGGACGGCTACGAGCAGTACTTC. Encoded protein: CASSFRDGYEQYF. Complete variable domain (other parts from reference TRBV11-2 and TRBJ2-7): EAGVAQSPRYKIIEKRQSVAFWCNPISGHATLYWYQQILGQGPKLLIQFQNNGVVDDSQLPKDRFSAERLKGVDSTLKIQPAKLEDSAVYLCASSFRDGYEQYFGPGTRLTVT.